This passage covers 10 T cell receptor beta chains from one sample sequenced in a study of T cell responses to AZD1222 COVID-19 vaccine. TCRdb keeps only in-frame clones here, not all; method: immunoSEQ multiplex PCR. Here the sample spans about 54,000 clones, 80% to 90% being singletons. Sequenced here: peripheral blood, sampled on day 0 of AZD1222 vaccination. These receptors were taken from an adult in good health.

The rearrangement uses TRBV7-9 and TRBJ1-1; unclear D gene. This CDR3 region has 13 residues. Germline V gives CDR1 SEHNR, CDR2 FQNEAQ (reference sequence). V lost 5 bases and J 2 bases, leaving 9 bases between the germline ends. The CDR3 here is CASSLTVNTEAFF. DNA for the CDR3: TGTGCCAGCAGCCTCACAGTTAACACTGAAGCTTTCTTT.

CDR3 sequence reads: CASSPRDRGTSGNYNEQFF. The CDR3 nucleotides are TGCGCCAGCAGTCCCCGGGACAGAGGGACTAGCGGGAACTACAATGAGCAGTTCTTC. V gene TRBV23-1 combines with J gene TRBJ2-1, with 13 bases aligning to TRBD2. TRBV23-1 has ORF status, its function being uncertain. This CDR3 region has 19 residues. V dropped 4 bases and J dropped 3; count of bases not matched to a gene: 12.

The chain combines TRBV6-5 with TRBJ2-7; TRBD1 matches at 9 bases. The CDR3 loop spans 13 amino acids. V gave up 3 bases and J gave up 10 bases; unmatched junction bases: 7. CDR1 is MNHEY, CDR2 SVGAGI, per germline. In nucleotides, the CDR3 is TGTGCCAGCAGTTATACAGGGGGCTCGGGACAGTACTTC. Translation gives CASSYTGGSGQYF.

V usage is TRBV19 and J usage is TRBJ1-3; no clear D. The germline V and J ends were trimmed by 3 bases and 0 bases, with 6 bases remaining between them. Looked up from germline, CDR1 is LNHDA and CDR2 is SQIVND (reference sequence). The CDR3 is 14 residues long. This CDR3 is CASSIGSSGNTIYF. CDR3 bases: TGTGCCAGTAGTATCGGTAGCTCTGGAAACACCATATATTTT.

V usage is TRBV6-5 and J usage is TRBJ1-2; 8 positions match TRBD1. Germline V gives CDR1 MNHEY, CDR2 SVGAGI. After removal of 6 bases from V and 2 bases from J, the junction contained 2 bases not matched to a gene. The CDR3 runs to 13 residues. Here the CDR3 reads CASSRTGNYGYTF. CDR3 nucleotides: TGTGCCAGCAGCAGGACAGGGAACTATGGCTACACCTTC.

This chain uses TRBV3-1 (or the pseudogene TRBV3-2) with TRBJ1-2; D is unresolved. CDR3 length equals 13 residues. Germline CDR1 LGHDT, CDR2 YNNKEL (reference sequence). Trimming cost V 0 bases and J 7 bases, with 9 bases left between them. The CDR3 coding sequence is TGTGCCAGCAGCCAAGATACCCGAAGTGGCTACACCTTC. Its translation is CASSQDTRSGYTF.

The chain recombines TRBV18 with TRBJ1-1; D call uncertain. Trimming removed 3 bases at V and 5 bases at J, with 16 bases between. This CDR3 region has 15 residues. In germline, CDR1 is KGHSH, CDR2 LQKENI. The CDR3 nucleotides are TGTGCCAGCTCACCTTCTTGGGGAGGCGTGACTGAAGCTTTCTTT. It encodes CASSPSWGGVTEAFF.

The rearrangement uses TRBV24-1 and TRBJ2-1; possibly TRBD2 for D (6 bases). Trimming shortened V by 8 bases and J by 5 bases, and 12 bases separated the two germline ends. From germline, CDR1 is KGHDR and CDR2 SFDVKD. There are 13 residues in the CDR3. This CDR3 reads CATTEDYNNEQFF. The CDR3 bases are TGTGCCACCACCGAGGACTACAACAATGAGCAGTTCTTC.

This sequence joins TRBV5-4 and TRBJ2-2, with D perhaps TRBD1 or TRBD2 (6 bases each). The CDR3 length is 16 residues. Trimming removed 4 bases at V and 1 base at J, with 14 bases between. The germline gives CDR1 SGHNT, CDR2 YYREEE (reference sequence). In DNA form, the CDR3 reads TGTGCCAGCAGCGTCCCCGGGGGCCGGAACACCGGGGAGCTGTTTTTT. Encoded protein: CASSVPGGRNTGELFF.

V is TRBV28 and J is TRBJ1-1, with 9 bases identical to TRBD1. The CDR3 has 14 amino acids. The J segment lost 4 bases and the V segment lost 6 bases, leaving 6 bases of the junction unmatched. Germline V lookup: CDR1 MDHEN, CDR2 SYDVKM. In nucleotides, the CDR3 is TGTGCCAGCAGATCTGGACAGGGGAGCACTGAAGCTTTCTTT. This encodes CASRSGQGSTEAFF.